Below, 3 T cell receptor beta chains from the same sample are listed, as sequenced in a study of blood T cell repertoires in COVID-19. Produced via immunoSEQ multiplex PCR; TCRdb's table is partial and in-frame only. This table has 40,000 or so clones, 91% appearing once. The sample was peripheral blood. These receptors were taken from a woman aged 25 to 39 in a cohort sampled during active COVID-19.

The chain carries TRBV7-9 and TRBJ2-1; the match to TRBD1 covers 9 bases. This CDR3 has 15 residues. CDR1 and CDR2 from the germline V gene are SEHNR and FQNEAQ (reference sequence). V lost 1 base to trimming and J lost 5 bases; unmatched junction nucleotides: 3. The CDR3 region is CASSLGRQGDNEQFF. For the CDR3, the DNA is TGTGCCAGCAGCTTAGGAAGACAGGGGGACAATGAGCAGTTCTTC.

The gene calls are TRBV30 and TRBJ2-1; D perhaps matches TRBD2 (6 bases). CDR1 is GTSNPN and CDR2 is SVGIG in the germline V gene (reference sequence). Deletions cut 3 bases from V and 5 bases from J, with 14 bases between. The length of the CDR3 is 14 residues. The CDR3 DNA reads TGTGCCTGGAGAGTCGGGGGATCGCACAATGAGCAGTTCTTC. Protein product: CAWRVGGSHNEQFF.

This chain links TRBV29-1 with TRBJ2-7, with 11 bases lining up with TRBD2. CDR1 SQVTM and CDR2 ANQGSEA come from the germline V gene. The J segment lost 6 bases and the V segment lost 6 bases, leaving 7 bases of the junction unmatched. CDR3 length: 13 residues. The DNA for the CDR3 is TGCAGCGTCGCCGGACTAGCGGGTTCCGAGCAGTACTTC. This codes for CSVAGLAGSEQYF.